This T cell receptor (beta chain) comes out of a study of Tregs in tolerant kidney transplant recipients. Clones were read by immunoSEQ multiplex PCR, and TCRdb kept only the in-frame ones, dropping some. The table has about 81,000 clones, roughly nine tenths seen once. From germline, CDR1 is SGHKS and CDR2 YYEKEE (reference sequence). This CDR3 is built from 14 residues. Trimming pared 1 base from V and 4 bases from J, leaving 12 bases between. Study findings and constraints: Activated donor B cell expansion appeared to reveal the most relevant donor-specific TCRbeta repertoire. Tolerant patients' donor-specific Tregs expanded beyond overall Tregs, suggesting antigen-driven growth.

Remarks on this clone: Antigen specificity is unknown.

Related graft donors supplied nonmyeloablative bone marrow transplants, and mixed chimerism was transient. The sequence was collected from a human patient who received a combined kidney and bone marrow transplant. The graft donor may have contributed some T cells. The chain carries TRBV5-5 and TRBJ2-7; D possibly corresponds to TRBD1 (6 bases). Sequences were derived from CD4+ T cells from blood (PBMCs), sampled 24 months after the transplant. The CDR3 nucleotides read TGTGCCAGCAGCTTGTTAGGGGGTGTTTACGAGCAGTACTTC. Amino acids: CASSLLGGVYEQYF.